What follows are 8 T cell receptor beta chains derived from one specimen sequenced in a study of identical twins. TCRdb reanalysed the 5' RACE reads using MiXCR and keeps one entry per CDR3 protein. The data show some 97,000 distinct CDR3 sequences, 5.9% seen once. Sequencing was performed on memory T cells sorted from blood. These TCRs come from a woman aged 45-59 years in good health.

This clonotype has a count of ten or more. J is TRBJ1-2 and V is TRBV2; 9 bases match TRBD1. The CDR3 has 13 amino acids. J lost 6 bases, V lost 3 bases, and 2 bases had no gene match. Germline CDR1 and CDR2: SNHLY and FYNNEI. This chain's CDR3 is CASSDDRGNGYTF. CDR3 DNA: TGTGCCAGCAGTGATGACAGGGGGAATGGCTACACCTTC.

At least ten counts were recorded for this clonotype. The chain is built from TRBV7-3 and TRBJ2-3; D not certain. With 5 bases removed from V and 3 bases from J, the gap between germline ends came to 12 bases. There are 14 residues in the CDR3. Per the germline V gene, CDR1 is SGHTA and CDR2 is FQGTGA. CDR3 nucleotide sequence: TGTGCCAGCAGCACTCAAGCTAAGACAGATACGCAGTATTTT. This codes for CASSTQAKTDTQYF.

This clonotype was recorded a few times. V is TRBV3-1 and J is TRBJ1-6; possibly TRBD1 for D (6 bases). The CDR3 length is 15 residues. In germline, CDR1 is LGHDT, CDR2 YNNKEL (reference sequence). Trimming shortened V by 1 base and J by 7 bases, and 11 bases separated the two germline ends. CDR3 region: CASSQGTGRNSPLHF. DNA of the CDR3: TGTGCCAGCAGCCAAGGTACAGGGAGGAATTCACCCCTCCACTTT.

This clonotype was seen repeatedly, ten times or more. The CDR3 spells CASSYRTGDNEQFF. CDR3 DNA sequence: TGTGCCAGCAGTTACCGGACAGGGGACAATGAGCAGTTCTTC. The chain uses TRBV6-5 and TRBJ2-1; 9 positions agree with TRBD1. The CDR3 consists of 14 residues. Per germline, CDR1 MNHEY and CDR2 SVGAGI. The junction had 1 base not matched to a gene; V was cut back by 2 bases and J by 5 bases.

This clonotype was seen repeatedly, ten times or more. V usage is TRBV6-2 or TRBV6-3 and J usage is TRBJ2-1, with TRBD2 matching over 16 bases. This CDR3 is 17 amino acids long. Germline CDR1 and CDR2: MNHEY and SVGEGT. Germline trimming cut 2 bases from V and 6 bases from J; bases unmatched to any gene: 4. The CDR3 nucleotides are TGTGCCAGCAGTTACACCGGGACTAGCGGGAGGGGCAATGAGCAGTTCTTC. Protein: CASSYTGTSGRGNEQFF.

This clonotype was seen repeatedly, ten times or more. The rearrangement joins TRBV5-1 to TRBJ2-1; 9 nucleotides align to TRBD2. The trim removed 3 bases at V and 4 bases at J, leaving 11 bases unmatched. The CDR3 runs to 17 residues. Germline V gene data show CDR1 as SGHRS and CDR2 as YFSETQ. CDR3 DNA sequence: TGCGCCAGCAGCTACCTCGACCGGACTAGCGTGTACAATGAGCAGTTCTTC. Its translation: CASSYLDRTSVYNEQFF.

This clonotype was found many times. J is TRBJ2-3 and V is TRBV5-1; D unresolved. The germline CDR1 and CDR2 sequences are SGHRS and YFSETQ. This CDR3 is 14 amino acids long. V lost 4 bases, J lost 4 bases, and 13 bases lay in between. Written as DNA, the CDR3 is TGCGCCAGCAGCCCCCAAGGTTATTCAGATACGCAGTATTTT. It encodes CASSPQGYSDTQYF.

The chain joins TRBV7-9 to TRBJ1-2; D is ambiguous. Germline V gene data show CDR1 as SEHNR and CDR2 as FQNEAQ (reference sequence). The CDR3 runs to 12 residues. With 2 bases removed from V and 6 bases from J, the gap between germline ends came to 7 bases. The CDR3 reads CASSLSLDGYTF. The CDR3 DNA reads TGTGCCAGCAGCTTATCCCTGGATGGCTACACCTTC.